This is a list of T cell receptor beta chains from one sample in a study of T cell responses to AZD1222 COVID-19 vaccine. Produced via immunoSEQ multiplex PCR; TCRdb's table is partial and in-frame only. The table lists tens of thousands of clones, around four fifths of them singletons, with 9.5% to 13% in the top ten. Here the sequenced sample was peripheral blood, taken on day 0 of AZD1222 vaccination. All receptors come from an adult in good health. The CDR3 runs from the conserved cysteine through the conserved F or W. The D gene is left open where the match is weak. For some rows the clone size is stated as once, few or many, or as a class when expanded; others skip it.

d_call,v_call,j_call,clone_size,cdr3_aa,cdr3_nt
-,TRBV7-3,TRBJ2-2,few,CASAGWNGELFF,TGTGCCAGCGCGGGATGGAACGGGGAGCTGTTTTTT
TRBD1,TRBV28,TRBJ1-5,-,CASSPRQGGQPQHF,TGTGCCAGCAGCCCTAGACAGGGCGGTCAGCCCCAGCATTTT
-,TRBV14,TRBJ1-1,-,CASSQGARAMAFF,TGTGCCAGCAGCCAAGGGGCTCGGGCGATGGCTTTCTTT
-,TRBV24-1,TRBJ2-3,-,CATGGLSGSDTQYF,TGTGCCACCGGGGGTCTTTCAGGGTCAGATACGCAGTATTTT
TRBD1,TRBV5-6,TRBJ1-4,-,CASSPIGQGDGTNEKLFF,TGTGCCAGCAGCCCAATAGGACAGGGGGACGGAACTAATGAAAAACTGTTTTTT
TRBD2,TRBV7-9,TRBJ2-7,-,CASSPAGGAIYEQYF,TGTGCCAGCAGCCCTGCGGGGGGAGCCATCTACGAGCAGTACTTC
TRBD2,TRBV6-5,TRBJ2-1,few,CASRPSGGPNNEQFF,TGTGCCAGCAGGCCCAGCGGGGGGCCTAACAATGAGCAGTTCTTC
TRBD1,TRBV30,TRBJ1-6,-,CAWSVGGTGYSPLHF,TGTGCCTGGAGTGTGGGCGGGACAGGTTATTCACCCCTCCACTTT
-,TRBV2,TRBJ1-6,-,CASSEDVSPLHF,TGTGCCAGCAGTGAGGACGTTTCACCCCTCCACTTT
-,TRBV20-1,TRBJ2-2,-,CSAQYTGELFF,TGCAGTGCTCAATACACCGGGGAGCTGTTTTTT
TRBD1,TRBV6-6,TRBJ2-5,-,CASSRPPQGARETQYF,TGTGCCAGCAGTCGACCTCCACAGGGGGCGCGGGAGACCCAGTACTTC
-,TRBV7-3,TRBJ2-7,-,CASSFQPGQRAHEQYF,TGTGCCAGCAGCTTCCAACCGGGACAAAGGGCCCACGAGCAGTACTTC
TRBD1,TRBV10-3,TRBJ2-5,-,CAISDPETTGKETQYF,TGTGCCATCAGTGACCCGGAGACGACAGGGAAGGAGACCCAGTACTTC
TRBD1,TRBV11-2,TRBJ1-2,-,CASSLGGTAYGYTF,TGTGCCAGCAGCTTAGGAGGGACAGCCTATGGCTACACCTTC
TRBD1,TRBV7-2,TRBJ1-2,-,CASSPAGQGNGYTF,TGTGCCAGCAGCCCGGCGGGACAGGGGAATGGCTACACCTTC
-,TRBV19,TRBJ1-1,many,CASQGGGSGTEAFF,TGTGCCAGTCAAGGTGGAGGTAGTGGGACTGAAGCTTTCTTT
-,TRBV4-2,TRBJ1-2,-,CASSQDYSSTGGYGYTF,TGTGCCAGCAGCCAAGATTACTCGTCGACAGGCGGTTATGGCTACACCTTC
-,TRBV15,TRBJ1-2,few,CATNGRGGGYTF,TGTGCCACCAACGGCAGGGGTGGGGGCTACACCTTC
-,TRBV12-3/TRBV12-4,TRBJ1-2,-,CASASGANYGYTF,TGTGCCAGCGCCTCTGGGGCAAACTATGGCTACACCTTC
-,TRBV12-3/TRBV12-4,TRBJ1-2,once,CASSLGGGYGYTF,TGTGCCAGCAGCCTAGGAGGGGGCTATGGCTACACCTTC
TRBD1,TRBV5-1,TRBJ2-7,-,CASSLAGGKQGTGVF,TGCGCCAGCAGCTTGGCCGGGGGAAAACAAGGGACAGGGGTCTTC
TRBD1,TRBV9,TRBJ2-7,-,CASSVGVTGSSEQYF,TGTGCCAGCAGCGTAGGCGTGACAGGGTCCTCCGAGCAGTACTTC
-,TRBV28,TRBJ1-2,once,CASSGVTDNYGYTF,TGTGCCAGCAGTGGTGTCACGGACAACTATGGCTACACCTTC
TRBD1,TRBV19,TRBJ1-2,-,CASSRQGADYGYTF,TGTGCCAGTAGTAGGCAGGGGGCGGACTATGGCTACACCTTC
-,TRBV11-2,TRBJ1-4,-,CASSLAGGRVEKLFF,TGTGCCAGCAGCTTAGCCGGTGGAAGGGTGGAAAAACTGTTTTTT
-,TRBV3-1/TRBV3-2,TRBJ1-2,few,CASSQDRAGGRRGGYTF,TGTGCCAGCAGCCAAGATCGGGCAGGAGGCCGCCGTGGTGGCTACACCTTC
TRBD1,TRBV4-2,TRBJ2-7,-,CASSLGRTGGRFVYAYEQYF,TGTGCCAGCAGCCTAGGAAGGACAGGGGGGCGCTTCGTCTACGCCTACGAGCAGTACTTC
-,TRBV2,TRBJ2-1,-,CASSAQGGAPSNEQFF,TGTGCCAGCAGTGCGCAGGGGGGGGCCCCCTCCAATGAGCAGTTCTTC
-,TRBV6-6,TRBJ2-3,-,CASSPPTGGTDTQYF,TGTGCCAGCAGTCCCCCGACGGGGGGCACAGATACGCAGTATTTT
-,TRBV7-2,TRBJ1-4,-,CASSLSLQGSGEKLFF,TGTGCCAGCAGCTTAAGTCTGCAGGGGTCAGGTGAAAAACTGTTTTTT
TRBD1,TRBV6-1,TRBJ2-7,-,CASSESTGSNYEQYF,TGTGCCAGCAGTGAATCGACAGGGAGTAACTACGAGCAGTACTTC
-,TRBV3-1/TRBV3-2,TRBJ1-3,-,CASSQGRGNTIYF,TGTGCCAGCAGCCAGGGCCGTGGAAACACCATATATTTT
-,TRBV5-1,TRBJ2-3,-,CASSMRQDTDTQYF,TGCGCCAGCAGCATGAGACAGGACACAGATACGCAGTATTTT
TRBD2,TRBV12-3/TRBV12-4,TRBJ2-1,-,CASRGLAGGEEFF,TGTGCCAGCAGGGGACTAGCGGGGGGGGAAGAGTTCTTC
-,TRBV7-6,TRBJ1-5,once,CASSIGEQQPQHF,TGTGCCAGCAGCATCGGGGAGCAGCAGCCCCAGCATTTT
-,TRBV12-3/TRBV12-4,TRBJ2-3,-,CASIGQTTDTQYF,TGTGCCAGCATTGGGCAGACCACAGATACGCAGTATTTT
-,TRBV10-3,TRBJ1-5,-,CAISEEFSRQASQPQHF,TGTGCCATCAGTGAGGAATTTTCTAGACAGGCCAGTCAGCCCCAGCATTTT
TRBD1,TRBV7-2,TRBJ2-2,-,CASSPSTGGSGELFF,TGTGCCAGCAGCCCGTCGACAGGGGGGTCCGGGGAGCTGTTTTTT
-,TRBV7-2,TRBJ1-1,-,CASSLALGNTEAFF,TGTGCCAGCAGCTTAGCTTTGGGGAACACTGAAGCTTTCTTT
-,TRBV5-6,TRBJ2-5,-,CASSSGPNPQETQYF,TGTGCCAGCAGTTCCGGTCCCAACCCCCAAGAGACCCAGTACTTC
-,TRBV28,TRBJ2-7,-,CASSSGQTPYEQYF,TGTGCCAGCAGTTCCGGACAGACCCCCTACGAGCAGTACTTC
TRBD2,TRBV30,TRBJ2-5,-,CAWSAGLAGEETQYF,TGTGCCTGGAGTGCCGGACTAGCGGGGGAAGAGACCCAGTACTTC
-,TRBV7-2,TRBJ1-1,-,CASSLMSVNTEAFF,TGTGCCAGCAGCTTAATGTCAGTTAACACTGAAGCTTTCTTT
-,TRBV5-6,TRBJ2-7,-,CASSFIEAGFSYEQYF,TGTGCCAGCAGCTTTATTGAAGCCGGGTTCTCCTACGAGCAGTACTTC
-,TRBV25-1,TRBJ2-2,few,CASSAGHHAPNTGELFF,TGTGCCAGCAGTGCGGGCCACCATGCACCGAACACCGGGGAGCTGTTTTTT
-,TRBV7-9,TRBJ2-1,many,CASSSVLGSYNEQFF,TGTGCCAGCAGCTCTGTACTTGGCTCCTACAATGAGCAGTTCTTC
-,TRBV7-9,TRBJ2-3,-,CASSPKARWTDTQYF,TGTGCCAGCAGCCCTAAGGCGAGGTGGACAGATACGCAGTATTTT
-,TRBV19,TRBJ1-1,-,CASAFMGSHTEAFF,TGTGCCAGTGCCTTTATGGGCAGCCACACTGAAGCTTTCTTT
-,TRBV28,TRBJ1-2,once,CASSSGGDNYGYTF,TGTGCCAGCAGTTCTGGGGGGGACAACTATGGCTACACCTTC
-,TRBV19,TRBJ1-1,-,CASSIGRRAANTEAFF,TGTGCCAGTAGCATCGGCCGGCGGGCAGCGAACACTGAAGCTTTCTTT
-,TRBV7-6,TRBJ1-3,once,CASSLAEISGNTIYF,TGTGCCAGCAGCTTGGCAGAGATCTCTGGAAACACCATATATTTT
-,TRBV5-1,TRBJ2-3,-,CASSSDGTSTDTQYF,TGCGCCAGCAGCTCCGACGGTACTAGCACAGATACGCAGTATTTT